The subject of this entry is one T cell receptor (beta chain). There are 17 residues in the CDR3. In germline, CDR1 is PRHDT, CDR2 FYEKMQ (reference sequence). V dropped 4 bases and J dropped 1 base, with 17 bases sitting between them. Using immunoSEQ multiplex PCR, the repertoire was profiled, and TCRdb retains in-frame clones only, with some absent. The sample includes more than 120,000 clones, approximately 81% of them seen just once. The data derive from a study of blood T cell repertoires in COVID-19. Study-level background: Sample material is recorded as cDNA or gDNA derived from T cells, B-cell-depleted T cells, or PBMCs.

This rearrangement joins TRBV13 to TRBJ2-1; D is possibly TRBD1 (6 bases). Sequencing was performed on peripheral blood. The TCR originated in a human donor with acute or convalescent COVID-19. The donor label of this sample is uncertain. The CDR3 protein is CASSSRKGTPSYNEQFF. CDR3 DNA sequence: TGTGCCAGCAGCTCAAGGAAAGGGACACCTTCCTACAATGAGCAGTTCTTC.